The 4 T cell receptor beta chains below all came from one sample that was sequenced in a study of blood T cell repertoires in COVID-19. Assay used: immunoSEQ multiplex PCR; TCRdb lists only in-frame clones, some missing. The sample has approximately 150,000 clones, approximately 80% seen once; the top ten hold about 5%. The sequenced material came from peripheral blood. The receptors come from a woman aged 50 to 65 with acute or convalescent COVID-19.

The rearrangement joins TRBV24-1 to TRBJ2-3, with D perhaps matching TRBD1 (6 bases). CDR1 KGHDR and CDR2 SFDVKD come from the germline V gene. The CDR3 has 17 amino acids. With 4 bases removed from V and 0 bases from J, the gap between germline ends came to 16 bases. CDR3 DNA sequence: TGTGCCACCAGTGAGAGCTCGACAGGATTCAGCACAGATACGCAGTATTTT. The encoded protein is CATSESSTGFSTDTQYF.

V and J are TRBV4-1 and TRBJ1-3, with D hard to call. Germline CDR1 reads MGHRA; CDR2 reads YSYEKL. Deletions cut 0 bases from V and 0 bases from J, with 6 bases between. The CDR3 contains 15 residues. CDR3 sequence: CASSQDTSSGNTIYF. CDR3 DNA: TGCGCCAGCAGCCAAGACACGAGCTCTGGAAACACCATATATTTT.

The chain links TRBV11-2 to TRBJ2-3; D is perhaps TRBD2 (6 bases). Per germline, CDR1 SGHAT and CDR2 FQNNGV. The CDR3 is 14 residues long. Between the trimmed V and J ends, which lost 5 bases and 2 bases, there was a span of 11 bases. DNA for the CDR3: TGTGCCAGCAGCCCCCGGGACTTCACAGATACGCAGTATTTT. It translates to CASSPRDFTDTQYF. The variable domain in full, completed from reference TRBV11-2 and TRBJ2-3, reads EAGVAQSPRYKIIEKRQSVAFWCNPISGHATLYWYQQILGQGPKLLIQFQNNGVVDDSQLPKDRFSAERLKGVDSTLKIQPAKLEDSAVYLCASSPRDFTDTQYFGPGTRLTVL.

This CDR3 reads CASSLGGNGVDYGYTF. Written as DNA, the CDR3 is TGTGCCAGCAGTTTAGGGGGGAACGGGGTCGACTATGGCTACACCTTC. The chain carries TRBV28 and TRBJ1-2, with a possible D match to TRBD1 (5 bases). The CDR3 consists of 16 residues. CDR1 and CDR2 (germline): MDHEN, SYDVKM. Trimming removed 2 bases at V and 3 bases at J, with 16 bases between.